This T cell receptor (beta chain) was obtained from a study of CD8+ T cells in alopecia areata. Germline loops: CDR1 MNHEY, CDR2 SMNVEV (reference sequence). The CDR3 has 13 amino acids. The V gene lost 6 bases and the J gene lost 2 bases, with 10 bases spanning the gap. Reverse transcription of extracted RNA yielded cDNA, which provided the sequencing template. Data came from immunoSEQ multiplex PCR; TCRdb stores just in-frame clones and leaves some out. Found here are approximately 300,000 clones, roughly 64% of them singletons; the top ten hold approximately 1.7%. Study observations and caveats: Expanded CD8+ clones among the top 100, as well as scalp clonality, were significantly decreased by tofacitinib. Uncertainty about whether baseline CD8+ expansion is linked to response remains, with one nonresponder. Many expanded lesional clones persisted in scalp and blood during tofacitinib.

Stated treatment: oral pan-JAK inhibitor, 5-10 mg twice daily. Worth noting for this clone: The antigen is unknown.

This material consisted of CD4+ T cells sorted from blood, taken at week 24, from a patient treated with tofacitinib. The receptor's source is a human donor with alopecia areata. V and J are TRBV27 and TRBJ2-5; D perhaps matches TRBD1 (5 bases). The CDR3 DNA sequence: TGTGCCAGCAGGCAGGGAAATCAAGAGACCCAGTACTTC. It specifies CASRQGNQETQYF.